The entry below gives a single TCR beta chain sequence along with its context. This specimen belongs to a study of cytomegalovirus exposure and HLA in healthy donors. Study background: An early data release held 79 million or so unique TCRs from HLA-typed donors.

PCR employed 60 Vbeta and 13 Jbeta primers. Assay: immunoSEQ multiplex PCR; the TCRdb copy retains only in-frame clones and omits some. Recorded here are more than 70,000 clones; the top ten clones represent around 1.6%. The sample was PBMCs. The clonotype originates from a woman aged 55 to 70 in good health and CMV-seronegative.

The CDR3 sequence: CASSLPPGNNEQFF. In DNA, the CDR3 is TGTGCCAGCAGTTTACCGCCGGGAAACAATGAGCAGTTCTTC. The J gene is TRBJ2-1, the V gene TRBV28; perhaps TRBD2 as D (5 bases). Trimming shortened V by 2 bases and J by 5 bases, and 10 bases separated the two germline ends. This CDR3 contains 14 residues. Germline V CDR1 and CDR2: MDHEN, SYDVKM.